This is a list of T cell receptor beta chains from one sample in a study of cytomegalovirus exposure and HLA in healthy donors. The table came from immunoSEQ multiplex PCR; TCRdb's copy has only in-frame clones and leaves some out. The data show about 180,000 clones, with roughly 82% seen just once and about 1.5% held by the top ten. Sequences were obtained from PBMCs. These receptors were taken from a man aged 35 to 55 in good health and CMV-seronegative. The CDR3 runs from the conserved cysteine through the conserved F or W. Part of the rows lack a size; the others show once, few, many or a class for expanded clones.

J gene	clone size	V gene	CDR3 protein
TRBJ2-3	NA	TRBV10-3	CAISGLAGGQDTQYF
TRBJ2-7	few	TRBV7-2	CASSLGTSGGLYEQYF
TRBJ1-2	NA	TRBV19	CASSIQGTYGYTF
TRBJ2-7	few	TRBV6-5	CASSWGVAYEQYF
TRBJ1-2	NA	TRBV27	CASRNHRDRDYGYTF
TRBJ1-1	NA	TRBV25-1	CASSRTDALDTEAFF
TRBJ1-6	NA	TRBV5-6	CASRSSYNSPLHF
TRBJ2-7	NA	TRBV7-9	CASSSGTSQTEQYF
TRBJ2-7	NA	TRBV7-6	CASSPGDEQYF
TRBJ2-7	NA	TRBV11-2	CASSLAPSPYEQYF
TRBJ2-5	few	TRBV5-4	CASSSRDTETQYF
TRBJ2-5	NA	TRBV28	CASTGAGDGQETQYF
TRBJ2-7	NA	TRBV30	CAWRARQEGVYEQYF
TRBJ2-5	once	TRBV7-6	CASSPYQETQYF
TRBJ2-7	NA	TRBV19	CASSIGGGFDEQYF
TRBJ2-1	once	TRBV9	CASSVGMLAGVINEQFF
TRBJ2-3	NA	TRBV7-8	CASSSRFSLMTTDTQYF
TRBJ2-4	NA	TRBV4-1	CASSFGTPPITAKNIQYF
TRBJ2-5	NA	TRBV9	CASSAQTMIQGETQYF
TRBJ2-3	NA	TRBV7-2	CASSLGLAGGRRDTQYF
TRBJ2-1	NA	TRBV4-1	CASSQVSRSPYNEQFF